This T cell receptor beta chain was recovered during a study of blood T cell repertoires in COVID-19. TCRdb's table, derived via immunoSEQ multiplex PCR, lists solely in-frame clones and lacks some. The table includes 150,000 to 200,000 clones, 65% to 85% detected once. After removal of 4 bases from V and 4 bases from J, the junction contained 8 bases not matched to a gene. The CDR3 extends over 15 amino acids. In germline, CDR1 is MNHEY, CDR2 SVGAGI. This clone was observed a handful of times. The sequence derives from a man aged 40-49 years who had recovered from COVID-19. The chain has TRBV6-5 and TRBJ1-1; 8 bases are a match to TRBD1. Sequenced: PBMCs or T cells enriched from blood (not recorded which). As DNA, the CDR3 is TGTGCCAGCAGTTCGACCGACAGGGGAGGCACTGAAGCTTTCTTT. Its translation is CASSSTDRGGTEAFF.